The 27 T cell receptor beta chains presented below share a single source sample, sequenced in a study of CD8+ T cells in alopecia areata. Extracted from the samples, RNA was reverse transcribed into cDNA to serve as the sequencing template. Repertoires were generated with immunoSEQ multiplex PCR, while TCRdb's copy carries only in-frame clones and drops some. The data show more than 200,000 clones, approximately 61% seen once. Sequencing used CD4+ T cells sorted from blood, obtained at week 0. Receptors were obtained from a human donor with alopecia areata.

The chain carries TRBV4-2 and TRBJ2-7; TRBD2 matches 8 bases. Germline trimming cut 0 bases from V and 3 bases from J; bases unmatched to any gene: 7. Looked up from germline, CDR1 is LGHNA and CDR2 is YNFKEQ. This CDR3 region has 16 residues. CDR3 amino acids: CASSQEAGDTLYEQYF. CDR3 DNA: TGTGCCAGCAGCCAAGAAGCGGGGGACACACTCTACGAGCAGTACTTC.

This sequence joins TRBV30 and TRBJ1-2; TRBD1 is a possible D gene (6 bases). The V gene lost 3 bases and the J gene lost 6 bases, with 14 bases spanning the gap. In germline, CDR1 is GTSNPN, CDR2 SVGIG (reference sequence). The CDR3 loop spans 13 amino acids. The CDR3 spells CAWRGAGRDGYTF. As DNA, the CDR3 is TGTGCCTGGAGGGGGGCAGGTCGGGATGGCTACACCTTC. Based on the CDR3 plus reference TRBV30 and TRBJ1-2, the full variable domain is SQTIHQWPATLVQPVGSPLSLECTVEGTSNPNLYWYRQAAGRGLQLLFYSVGIGQISSEVPQNLSASRPQDRQFILSSKKLLLSDSGFYLCAWRGAGRDGYTFGSGTRLTVV.

This clone has just a few counts. V and J are TRBV29-1 and TRBJ2-6; no reliable D call. This CDR3 has 13 residues. Per germline, CDR1 SQVTM and CDR2 ANQGSEA. V was pared by 3 bases and J by 0 bases, with 3 bases between. The chain's CDR3 is CSVDLSGANVLTF. The DNA for the CDR3 is TGCAGCGTTGACCTCTCTGGGGCCAACGTCCTGACTTTC.

V and J are TRBV29-1 and TRBJ1-1; 9 positions match TRBD1. V was clipped by 7 bases and J by 3 bases; unmatched bases: 6. CDR3 length: 13 residues. Germline CDR1 is SQVTM and CDR2 is ANQGSEA. CDR3 loop: CSGGDREHTEAFF. The CDR3 coding sequence is TGCAGCGGGGGGGACAGGGAGCACACTGAAGCTTTCTTT. The complete variable domain, with remaining parts taken from reference TRBV29-1 and TRBJ1-1, reads SAVISQKPSRDICQRGTSLTIQCQVDSQVTMMFWYRQQPGQSLTLIATANQGSEATYESGFVIDKFPISRPNLTFSTLTVSNMSPEDSSIYLCSGGDREHTEAFFGQGTRLTVV.

There are a few counts of this clone. This chain links TRBV30 with TRBJ1-2; the D is unclear. Germline CDR1 is GTSNPN and CDR2 is SVGIG (reference sequence). The CDR3 is 14 amino acids. V was trimmed by 8 bases and J by 0 bases, leaving 16 bases between them. The chain's CDR3 is CALRGGTTNYGYTF. In nucleotides, the CDR3 is TGTGCCCTCCGTGGAGGTACCACTAACTATGGCTACACCTTC.

Comments on this clone: The same CDR3 can be traced to other DNA sequences in this sample. The genes are TRBV2 and TRBJ2-3, with D maybe TRBD2 (6 bases). There are 15 residues in the CDR3. V dropped 1 base and J dropped 1 base, with 9 bases sitting between them. The germline V gene has CDR1 SNHLY and CDR2 FYNNEI. The CDR3 DNA is TGTGCCAGCAGTGAAGGGCGGGGACGCACAGATACGCAGTATTTT. It codes for CASSEGRGRTDTQYF.

The gene calls are TRBV29-1 and TRBJ2-2; D uncertain. Germline V gene data show CDR1 as SQVTM and CDR2 as ANQGSEA. CDR3 size: 12 residues. Trimming removed 4 bases at V and 4 bases at J, with 7 bases between. The CDR3 spells CSVGKGTGELFF. CDR3 DNA sequence: TGCAGCGTTGGAAAGGGCACCGGGGAGCTGTTTTTT.

The V gene is TRBV11-2, the J gene TRBJ2-3; TRBD1 is a possible D gene (5 bases). Trimming shortened V by 7 bases and J by 7 bases, and 18 bases separated the two germline ends. The CDR3 covers 14 residues. The germline V gene encodes CDR1 SGHAT and CDR2 FQNNGV. DNA of the CDR3: TGTGCCAGCACCGTGGCAGGGATTCAAAATACGCAGTATTTT. This sequence encodes CASTVAGIQNTQYF.

The chain carries TRBV10-3 and TRBJ2-1, with D unresolved. CDR3 length: 14 residues. V shed 2 bases and J shed 7 bases, with 12 bases lying between them. CDR1 ENHRY and CDR2 SYGVKD come from the germline V gene. CDR3 residues: CAISEPTHTNEQFF. The CDR3 bases are TGTGCCATCAGTGAGCCGACCCATACGAATGAGCAGTTCTTC.

V usage is TRBV7-6 and J usage is TRBJ2-5, with TRBD1 matching over 7 bases. The germline V gene encodes CDR1 SGHVS and CDR2 FNYEAQ. J was trimmed by 2 bases and V by 1 base; bases with no gene match: 7. The CDR3 is 16 amino acids. The CDR3 nucleotides are TGTGCCAGCAGCTTAGGCCCTGGACAGGTACAAGAGACCCAGTACTTC. Protein product: CASSLGPGQVQETQYF.

The chain carries TRBV7-2 and TRBJ1-5; possibly TRBD1 for D (5 bases). The length of the CDR3 is 13 residues. Germline loops: CDR1 SGHTA, CDR2 FQGNSA. Trimming removed 3 bases from V and 4 bases from J, with 7 bases in between. CDR3 in amino acids: CASSLGENQPQHF. In nucleotides, the CDR3 is TGTGCCAGCAGCTTGGGGGAAAATCAGCCCCAGCATTTT.

Only a few counts were recorded for this clone. V gene TRBV11-2 combines with J gene TRBJ1-2; TRBD1 is a possible D gene (5 bases). The germline gives CDR1 SGHAT, CDR2 FQNNGV. Trimming took 5 bases from V and 3 from J, leaving 10 bases between them. The CDR3 has 13 residues. In nucleotides, the CDR3 is TGTGCCAGCAGCGGCTTGGGGGACTATGGCTACACCTTC. Translation gives CASSGLGDYGYTF.

The J gene is TRBJ2-7, the V gene TRBV7-9, with 9 bases matching TRBD1. The germline V gene has CDR1 SEHNR and CDR2 FQNEAQ (reference sequence). V trimming: 5 bases; J trimming: 7 bases; junction bases outside the gene matches: 12. This CDR3 contains 15 residues. The CDR3 DNA follows: TGTGCCAGCAGCCGCATGGGGACAGGGACAGGGGAGCAGTACTTC. The encoded protein is CASSRMGTGTGEQYF.

This clone appeared many times. J is TRBJ2-5 and V is TRBV29-1, with 8 bases aligning to TRBD2. The CDR3 runs 14 residues. Germline assignment: CDR1 SQVTM and CDR2 ANQGSEA. V was clipped by 5 bases and J by 5 bases; unmatched bases: 10. CDR3 region: CSVTGGGRSETQYF. CDR3 coding DNA: TGCAGCGTTACCGGGGGGGGCAGGTCGGAGACCCAGTACTTC.

This chain connects TRBV30 to TRBJ2-3, with D possibly being TRBD2 (5 bases). Germline V gene lookup returns CDR1 GTSNPN and CDR2 SVGIG (reference sequence). The CDR3 has 14 residues. The V gene lost 6 bases and the J gene lost 0 bases, with 13 bases spanning the gap. The CDR3 region has the DNA TGTGCCTGCCGCCGGGGAACTAGCACAGATACGCAGTATTTT. Protein sequence: CACRRGTSTDTQYF.

In its sample, this clone was seen a few times. The chain uses TRBV4-1 and TRBJ1-5; 8 nucleotides line up with TRBD1. The CDR3 loop spans 15 amino acids. Per the germline V gene, CDR1 is MGHRA and CDR2 is YSYEKL. V shed 3 bases and J 2 bases; nucleotides not matched to a gene: 3. The CDR3 spells CASSQTGAGNQPQHF. The CDR3 DNA reads TGCGCCAGCAGCCAGACAGGGGCGGGCAATCAGCCCCAGCATTTT.

The chain has TRBV25-1 and TRBJ1-1; D is ambiguous. V lost 0 bases to trimming and J lost 4 bases, with 6 bases between them. The CDR3 loop spans 13 amino acids. The germline V gene has CDR1 MGHDK and CDR2 SYGVNS. The CDR3 here is CASSEYTRTEAFF. DNA of the CDR3: TGTGCCAGCAGTGAATACACGCGCACTGAAGCTTTCTTT.

V is TRBV30 and J is TRBJ1-5; D remains unclear. Per germline, CDR1 GTSNPN and CDR2 SVGIG (reference sequence). The CDR3 length is 13 residues. The V and J ends lost 0 bases and 6 bases respectively, with 9 bases between them. The CDR3 loop is CAWSVLEGQPQHF. The CDR3 bases are TGTGCCTGGAGTGTTCTGGAGGGTCAGCCCCAGCATTTT.

The rearrangement links TRBV7-9 to TRBJ1-5; TRBD1 might be the D (5 bases). The CDR3 has 14 residues. V lost 3 bases and J lost 4, with 10 bases in between. The V gene's germline CDR1 is SEHNR and CDR2 FQNEAQ (reference sequence). The CDR3 sequence is CASSLGWGNQPQHF. The CDR3 nucleotides are TGTGCCAGCAGCTTGGGTTGGGGGAATCAGCCCCAGCATTTT.

The chain couples TRBV4-2 to TRBJ2-1; possible D gene TRBD2, 5 bases. V was cut by 1 base and J by 1 base, with 14 bases left in between. The CDR3 sequence is 17 residues long. Germline values: CDR1 LGHNA, CDR2 YNFKEQ. Here the CDR3 reads CASSQGSTAGSYNEQFF. The CDR3 coding sequence is TGTGCCAGCAGCCAAGGTTCGACGGCGGGTTCCTACAATGAGCAGTTCTTC.

This clone has just a few counts. CDR3: CASSEEPGSYGYTF. The CDR3 DNA is TGTGCCAGCAGCGAGGAACCAGGGAGTTATGGCTACACCTTC. This chain links TRBV9 with TRBJ1-2, with a weak D call TRBD1 (5 bases). V lost 3 bases, J lost 5 bases, and 14 bases lay in between. Germline V gives CDR1 SGDLS, CDR2 YYNGEE. The CDR3 has 14 amino acids.

The chain recombines TRBV6-6 with TRBJ2-6, with D hard to call. The ends were cut back, 7 bases at V and 4 bases at J, with 8 bases in the middle. Germline V lookup: CDR1 MNHNY, CDR2 SVGAGI (reference sequence). CDR3 size: 13 residues. The CDR3 loop is CASIESGANVLTF. For the CDR3, the DNA is TGTGCCAGCATCGAATCCGGGGCCAACGTCCTGACTTTC.

The genes are TRBV12-5 and TRBJ2-1, with D tentatively TRBD1 (5 bases). In germline, CDR1 is LGHNT, CDR2 FRNRAP. The CDR3 is 13 residues long. Trimming cost V 6 bases and J 7 bases, with 13 bases left between them. The CDR3 region has the DNA TGTGCTAGTGGACCAACCCCAGGGAATGAGCAGTTCTTC. This encodes CASGPTPGNEQFF.

The chain joins TRBV30 to TRBJ1-1; no definite D call. Germline CDR1 and CDR2: GTSNPN and SVGIG (reference sequence). The CDR3 consists of 13 residues. V shed 3 bases and J shed 5 bases, with 13 bases lying between them. In nucleotides, the CDR3 is TGTGCCTGGAGCCCCCACCGGGGAACTGAAGCTTTCTTT. The encoded protein is CAWSPHRGTEAFF. Full variable domain (missing parts from reference TRBV30 and TRBJ1-1): SQTIHQWPATLVQPVGSPLSLECTVEGTSNPNLYWYRQAAGRGLQLLFYSVGIGQISSEVPQNLSASRPQDRQFILSSKKLLLSDSGFYLCAWSPHRGTEAFFGQGTRLTVV.

V gene TRBV7-9 combines with J gene TRBJ2-5; 8 bases align to TRBD2. CDR3 length: 16 residues. From germline, CDR1 is SEHNR and CDR2 FQNEAQ (reference sequence). V was pared by 1 base and J by 1 base, with 5 bases of the junction left unmatched. CDR3 sequence reads: CASSLGSGGLQETQYF. The CDR3 bases are TGTGCCAGCAGCTTAGGGAGCGGGGGACTCCAAGAGACCCAGTACTTC.

The chain joins TRBV29-1 to TRBJ1-4; maybe TRBD1 (5 bases). Germline V CDR1 and CDR2: SQVTM, ANQGSEA. CDR3 length: 12 residues. V was clipped by 6 bases and J by 4 bases, with 9 bases between them. CDR3 protein: CSVGQNNEKLFF. The CDR3 region has the DNA TGCAGCGTGGGGCAGAATAATGAAAAACTGTTTTTT. The complete variable domain, with remaining parts taken from reference TRBV29-1 and TRBJ1-4, reads SAVISQKPSRDICQRGTSLTIQCQVDSQVTMMFWYRQQPGQSLTLIATANQGSEATYESGFVIDKFPISRPNLTFSTLTVSNMSPEDSSIYLCSVGQNNEKLFFGSGTQLSVL.

The chain combines TRBV5-4 with TRBJ2-3, with TRBD2 matching over 13 bases. The CDR3 extends over 16 amino acids. V lost 4 bases and J lost 2; bases outside the gene matches: 4. Looked up from germline, CDR1 is SGHNT and CDR2 is YYREEE (reference sequence). Written as DNA, the CDR3 is TGTGCCAGCAGCGCTGGACTAGCGGGGGTCACAGATACGCAGTATTTT. Translation gives CASSAGLAGVTDTQYF.